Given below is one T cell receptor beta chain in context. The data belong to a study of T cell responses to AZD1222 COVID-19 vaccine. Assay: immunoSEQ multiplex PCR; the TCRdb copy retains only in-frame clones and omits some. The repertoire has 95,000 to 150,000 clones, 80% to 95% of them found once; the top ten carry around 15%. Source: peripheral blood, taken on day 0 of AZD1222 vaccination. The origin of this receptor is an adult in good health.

The chain's CDR3 is CASSLKNRRTEAFF. CDR3 nucleotides: TGTGCCAGCAGCTTGAAAAATCGACGGACTGAAGCTTTCTTT. The V and J genes are TRBV5-8 and TRBJ1-1; D is ambiguous. Looked up from germline, CDR1 is SGHTS and CDR2 is YDEGEE. V lost 1 base to trimming and J lost 5 bases, with 12 bases between them. There are 14 residues in the CDR3.